A selection of T cell receptor beta chains follows, all from one sample in a study of identical twins. In TCRdb, the 5' RACE reads were re-called with MiXCR into one record per CDR3 protein. The sample records 220,000 or so distinct CDR3 sequences, roughly 7% being singletons. The sample was also linked to a second study, of yellow fever vaccine responses in identical twins.

The sequenced sample consisted of memory (CD45RO+) T cells sorted from blood. The receptor source for this set is a woman between 18 and 29 years old in good health. The CDR3 runs from the conserved cysteine through the conserved F or W. The order of the fields is CDR3 protein, CDR3 DNA, V gene, D gene, J gene, clone size. A D gene is named only where the DNA matches it firmly. Some rows have no size entry. The others give once, few or many, or a class for an expanded clone.

CASSYSSGRVNEQFF,TGTGCCAGCAGTTACTCTAGCGGGAGAGTCAATGAGCAGTTCTTC,TRBV6-5,TRBD2,TRBJ2-1,NA
CASSQAPTGGPSYEQYF,TGTGCCAGCAGCCAAGCTCCCACTGGCGGGCCTTCCTACGAGCAGTACTTC,TRBV14,NA,TRBJ2-7,few
CASSLVGGQNTGELFF,TGTGCCAGCAGCTTGGTGGGGGGCCAGAACACCGGGGAGCTGTTTTTT,TRBV5-6,NA,TRBJ2-2,few
CASRLIPVGILSEKLFF,TGTGCCAGCAGACTAATCCCGGTAGGGATATTAAGTGAAAAACTGTTTTTT,TRBV2,NA,TRBJ1-4,many
CASSFSPVTYEQYF,TGTGCCAGCAGCTTTTCACCCGTTACCTACGAGCAGTACTTC,TRBV11-3,NA,TRBJ2-7,NA
CARTGTTNTGELFF,TGTGCCAGAACCGGGACAACGAACACCGGGGAGCTGTTTTTT,TRBV7-9,NA,TRBJ2-2,few
CASSLIYAVYDTQYF,TGTGCCAGCAGTTTAATCTATGCAGTTTACGATACGCAGTATTTT,TRBV12-3/TRBV12-4,NA,TRBJ2-3,NA
CASSTGDGYTF,TGTGCCAGCAGTACCGGTGATGGCTACACCTTC,TRBV3-1,NA,TRBJ1-2,many
CASSLSRFTDTQYF,TGTGCCAGCAGCTTATCGCGCTTCACAGATACGCAGTATTTT,TRBV11-3,NA,TRBJ2-3,NA
CASSPTGGRFGSPLHF,TGTGCCAGCAGCCCGACAGGGGGCCGTTTCGGTTCACCCCTCCACTTT,TRBV3-1,TRBD1,TRBJ1-6,few
CSARDSGYTGELFF,TGCAGTGCTAGAGATAGCGGGTACACCGGGGAGCTGTTTTTT,TRBV20-1,TRBD2,TRBJ2-2,NA
CSVEGQGARVNEQFF,TGCAGCGTTGAAGGCCAGGGGGCGCGGGTCAATGAGCAGTTCTTC,TRBV29-1,TRBD1,TRBJ2-1,NA
CASSLMAGTDTQYF,TGTGCCAGCAGTTTAATGGCAGGGACAGATACGCAGTATTTT,TRBV12-3/TRBV12-4,NA,TRBJ2-3,many
CASSLLASGATDTQYF,TGCGCCAGCAGCTTGTTGGCTAGCGGGGCCACAGATACGCAGTATTTT,TRBV5-1,TRBD2,TRBJ2-3,many
CASSRGTTGGNIQYF,TGTGCCAGCAGCAGAGGGACGACGGGGGGAAACATTCAGTACTTC,TRBV11-2,TRBD2,TRBJ2-4,NA
CSASGLSSYNSPLHF,TGCAGTGCTAGTGGCCTAAGCTCCTATAATTCACCCCTCCACTTT,TRBV20-1,NA,TRBJ1-6,NA